This T cell receptor beta chain was profiled in a study of glioma-infiltrating T cells after dendritic cell vaccination. Background on the study: Dendritic cell vaccination trial patients had either newly diagnosed or recurrent glioblastoma.

None of the glioblastoma patients had an isocitrate dehydrogenase mutation. This clone has a single count. Up to about 2 ug genomic DNA was used for TCRB CDR3 amplification. Repertoires were generated with immunoSEQ multiplex PCR, while TCRdb's copy carries only in-frame clones and drops some. The sample has just over 95,000 clones; 79% are singletons. This CDR3 is 19 amino acids long. Germline V gives CDR1 MNHNS, CDR2 SASEGT. With V trimmed by 2 bases and J by 2 bases, 11 bases remained unmatched. The material was blood, obtained before dendritic cell vaccination. The J gene is TRBJ2-5, the V gene TRBV6-1; TRBD2 aligns across 13 bases. The clonotype comes from a human donor with glioblastoma. DNA of the CDR3: TGTGCCAGCAGTGAATTTGGTACGGGACTAGCGGGAATACAAGAGACCCAGTACTTC. This translates into CASSEFGTGLAGIQETQYF.